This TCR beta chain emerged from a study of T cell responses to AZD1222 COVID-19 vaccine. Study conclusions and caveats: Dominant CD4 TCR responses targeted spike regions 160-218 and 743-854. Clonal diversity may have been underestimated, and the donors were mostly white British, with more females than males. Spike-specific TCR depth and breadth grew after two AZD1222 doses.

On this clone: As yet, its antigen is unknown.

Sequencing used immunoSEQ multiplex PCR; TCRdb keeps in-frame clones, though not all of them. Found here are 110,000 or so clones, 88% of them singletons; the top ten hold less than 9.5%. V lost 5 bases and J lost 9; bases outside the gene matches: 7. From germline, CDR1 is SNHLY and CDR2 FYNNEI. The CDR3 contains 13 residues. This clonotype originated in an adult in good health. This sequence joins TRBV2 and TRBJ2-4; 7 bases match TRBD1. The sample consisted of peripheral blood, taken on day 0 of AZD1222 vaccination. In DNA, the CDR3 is TGTGCCAGCAGTTTTAGGGACAGTTCCATTCAGTACTTC. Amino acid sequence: CASSFRDSSIQYF.